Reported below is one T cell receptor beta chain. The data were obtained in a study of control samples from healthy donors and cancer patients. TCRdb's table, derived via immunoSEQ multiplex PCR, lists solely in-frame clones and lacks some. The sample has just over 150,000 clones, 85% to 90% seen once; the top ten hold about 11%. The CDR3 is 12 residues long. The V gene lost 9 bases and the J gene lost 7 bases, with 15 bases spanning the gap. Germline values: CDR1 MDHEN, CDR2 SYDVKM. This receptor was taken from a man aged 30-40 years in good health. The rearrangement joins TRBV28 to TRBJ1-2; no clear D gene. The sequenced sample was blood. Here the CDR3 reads CARPRVVGGYTF. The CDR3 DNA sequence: TGTGCCAGGCCCCGGGTTGTGGGTGGCTACACCTTC.